Included here is one T cell receptor beta chain sequence, with context. Its specific antigen is unknown. Base qualities are not provided; no much larger clone lies one nucleotide away. Libraries came from PCR. The sample was run on an Illumina HiSeq 2500. To reduce PCR and sequencing biases, unique molecular identifiers were incorporated into the TCR beta cDNA libraries. Every 1 to 10 million input T cells yielded about 500,000 cDNA molecules, meaning each molecule approximated one T cell. The patient libraries were prepared and sequenced with the same protocol used for the earlier healthy control dataset. Within a given batch, samples were prepared together, multiplexed and sequenced on the same HiSeq lane. As for the original processing: MIGEC was used to process the raw barcoded reads, and molecular identifier groups with only a single read were discarded before consensus assembly and CDR3 extraction. VDJtools was used for post-analysis of the clonotype tables, with diversity normalized by down-sampling every dataset to the smallest sample size. In repertoire overlap clustering, CDR3 amino acid sequences, but not nucleotide sequences, were matched to correct batch-related cross-sample contamination. TCRdb reprocessing: public reads trimmed at Q25 with fastp, clones called with MiXCR, in-frame beta chains kept. Records with the same CDR3 protein are collapsed into one entry carrying the most frequent genes and DNA. TCRdb's processing, not the authors' own work, is the source of the V and J calls. The sample table shows roughly 730,000 distinct CDR3 sequences, and roughly 27% are seen once. The ten most abundant clones make up roughly 0.53% of the sample.

To demonstrate the VDJtools post-analysis software, the study profiled TCR beta repertoires from the peripheral blood of around 13 young patients with multiple sclerosis. Multiple sclerosis patients were children and adolescents aged about 6 to 15 years. The record originates from a study of post-analysis software for immune sequencing data (dated by TCRdb to the mid-2010s). About the investigation overall: Disease courses on record covered relapsing-remitting, secondary progressive and progressive-relapsing multiple sclerosis, though some patients had no subtype annotation. A subset of samples was prepared in parallel using single-end sample barcoding, then pooled and co-amplified after Illumina adapter ligation. The multiple sclerosis patient repertoires were compared with 10 or so previously published healthy control repertoires from donors aged about 6 to 26 years.

Study-wide findings and limitations: The control group was slightly older than the multiple sclerosis patient group. Strong co-clustering of samples prepared in the same batch was shown by direct clustering with F measure, prompting a batch-effect correction. Roughly 5 TRBV segments, including TRBV5-6, TRBV5-1 and TRBV20-1, were significantly more frequent in patients than controls. Compared with controls, multiple sclerosis patients had significantly lower normalized Chao1 diversity, a finding suggesting substantial peripheral T-cell clonal expansion.

The germline V and J ends show losses of 1 base and 8 bases respectively, and no gene match explains 5 bases of the junction. From the cysteine up to the phenylalanine, the CDR3 has a length of 14 residues. Solely the CDR3 DNA is kept, with 42 bases framed from the first base. According to the germline V gene, CDR1 reads MNHEY and CDR2 reads SVGAGI. The sequence links TRBV6-5 to TRBJ1-2; 9 bases in the junction line up with TRBD1. The specimen sequenced was blood. The receptor was isolated from a girl between 10 and 17 years old with multiple sclerosis. Here is the DNA: TGTGCCAGCAGTTACTGGACAGGGGCAGGGGGCTACACCTTC. It encodes CASSYWTGAGGYTF.